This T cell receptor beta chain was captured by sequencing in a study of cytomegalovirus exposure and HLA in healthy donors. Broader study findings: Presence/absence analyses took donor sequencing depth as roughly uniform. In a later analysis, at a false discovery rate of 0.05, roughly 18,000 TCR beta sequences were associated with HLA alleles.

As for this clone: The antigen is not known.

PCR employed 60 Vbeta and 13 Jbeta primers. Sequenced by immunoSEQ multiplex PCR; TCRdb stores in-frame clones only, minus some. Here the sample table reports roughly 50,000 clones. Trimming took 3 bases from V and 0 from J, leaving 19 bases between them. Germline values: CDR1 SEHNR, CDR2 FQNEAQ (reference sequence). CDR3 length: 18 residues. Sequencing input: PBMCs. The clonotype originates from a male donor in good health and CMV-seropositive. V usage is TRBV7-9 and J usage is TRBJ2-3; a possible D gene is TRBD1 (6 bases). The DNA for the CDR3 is TGTGCCAGCAGCTTTAGGGGGTGGACCGAACCTAGCACAGATACGCAGTATTTT. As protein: CASSFRGWTEPSTDTQYF.